This T cell receptor beta chain originates from a study of blood T cell repertoires in COVID-19 (dated by TCRdb to 2019 to 2021). Regarding the study in general: Samples from collaborators originated in the United States, Italy and Spain and spanned both the acute and convalescent phases of COVID-19. The sample metadata nearly always contained a de-identified subject ID, COVID-19 status, age in years and sex. The material from the prospective study consisted of cDNA or gDNA derived from T cells, B-cell-depleted T cells, or PBMCs. Subjects who had been exposed to COVID-19, were actively infected with it, or had recovered from it provided the deeply sampled blood TCRbeta repertoires that made up the dataset. Samples came from the ongoing ImmuneRACE study (first 160 participants) plus 1,254 subjects from 6 global collaborators. HLA class I and class II types, where available, came from metadata supplied by the sample provider rather than from assay-based typing. The repertoires were released in a freely available public database intended as a resource for research on the immune response to SARS-CoV-2.

From the germline V gene, CDR1 is MDHEN and CDR2 is SYDVKM. The CDR3 sequence holds 15 residues, the cysteine and phenylalanine included. This entry keeps only the CDR3 DNA: 45 bases, framed from base 1. Clipping removes 9 bases from V and 3 bases from J, with 12 as the unmatched junction base count. Enrolling through a virtual design, the prospective study's participants ranged in age from roughly 18 to 89 years and lived across roughly 24 United States geographic areas. In the prospective study, cohorts were assigned on the basis of participant-reported clinical history obtained from a screening survey and a study questionnaire. Each participant in the prospective study had whole blood, serum and a nasopharyngeal or oropharyngeal swab collected by mobile phlebotomists. Over an approximately 2-month period, participants in the prospective study had the option of providing additional blood draws and questionnaires. Before DNA extraction, blood samples from the prospective study were shipped at room temperature or frozen.

The full study reports these points: How much clinical and demographic metadata was included differed by source and by participant, and the metadata was provided uncurated.

Of note for this clone: Its antigen is currently not known. No base quality values were provided; no much bigger clone lies one nucleotide off.

The immunoSEQ Assay, a bias-controlled multiplex PCR, was used to amplify TCRbeta CDR3 regions from genomic DNA. On the study's bioinformatics: Nucleated cell counts per sample were estimated from amplification of reference gene primers within the assay. Sequence reads were collapsed and filtered to measure the absolute abundance of every unique TCRbeta CDR3 rearrangement. For each sample, productive Simpson clonality was calculated by taking the square root of Simpson's diversity index across productive rearrangements. The table was pulled from immuneACCESS by TCRdb, which kept in-frame rearrangements only. Such tables lose some clones; where checked, under half of the loss comes from unresolved V genes, and the rest has no known cause. For V, J and clone size, that table is used; D and trimming come from the DNA. Recorded for this sample are about 270,000 clones; approximately 90% of them occurred a single time. Together, the top ten hold 2% to 2.5% of the sample.

The chain uses TRBV28 and TRBJ1-1, with 8 middle bases fitting TRBD1. Material: PBMCs or T cells enriched from blood (not recorded which). The receptor was isolated from a middle-aged woman with acute COVID-19. The CDR3 protein is CASRGGRGLHTEAFF. The DNA is TGTGCCAGTAGAGGGGGCAGGGGGCTGCACACTGAAGCTTTCTTT.